This T cell receptor beta chain was retrieved from a study of blood T cells in healthy people across ages. The V and J ends lost 4 bases and 4 bases respectively, with 15 bases between them. This CDR3 region has 14 residues. Germline CDR1 and CDR2: SQVTM and ANQGSEA. Drawn from each donor were 9 to 10 milliliters of peripheral blood. As for this clonotype: Its antigen remains unknown.

The study's findings and limits: With naive T cell percentage, TCR beta diversity showed a strong correlation. Per million T cells, TCR beta diversity dropped roughly linearly as age increased. In long-lived donors, naive CD4+ cell counts and diversity exceeded those of aged donors.

Combining a sample-barcoded 5' primer with a J-beta primer mix, a second PCR ran for 7 to 11 cycles. TCRdb re-derived calls from the 5' RACE reads in MiXCR, one entry per CDR3 protein. The sample has hundreds of thousands of distinct CDR3 sequences, roughly three fifths seen once. Sequencing input: blood. The TCR sequence derives from a middle-aged man in good health. V usage is TRBV29-1 and J usage is TRBJ2-3, with D perhaps matching TRBD2 (7 bases). The CDR3 DNA is TGCAGCGTTGTTTCAGGCGGGGGCCCAGATACGCAGTATTTT. Translating it yields CSVVSGGGPDTQYF.